This T cell receptor (beta chain) was captured by sequencing in a study of human T cells and chemical hapten exposure. General study findings and limits: Counts of expanded TCRs (at PT1) showed a positive correlation with patch test score. Donors in the study had alopecia, meaning their immune response may differ from healthy people's.

MiXCR, applied by TCRdb to the RACE reads, yields one record per CDR3 protein. There are 95,000 to 150,000 distinct CDR3 sequences in the sample; roughly 10% occur only once, and about 2.4% lies in the top ten. The CDR3 contains 16 residues. With 5 bases clipped from V and 2 bases from J, the junction kept 5 bases outside the gene matches. Per germline, CDR1 KGHSH and CDR2 LQKENI. This clonotype has at least ten counts. Its specificity is not known. Time point described: patch test 3, about 24 weeks after DPC sensitization. Treatment described: therapeutic diphenylcyclopropenone sensitization with weekly scalp DPC.

The material was whole blood, obtained in connection with sensitization to the hapten diphenylcyclopropenone (DPC). The chain is built from TRBV18 and TRBJ1-5, with 11 bases fitting TRBD1. The receptor's source is a woman in her 50s with alopecia areata. Some clones in this sample may be carry-over from other donors' samples. In nucleotides, the CDR3 is TGTGCCAGCTCATCGGACAGGGGGCTAGGCAATCAGCCCCAGCATTTT. Residues: CASSSDRGLGNQPQHF.